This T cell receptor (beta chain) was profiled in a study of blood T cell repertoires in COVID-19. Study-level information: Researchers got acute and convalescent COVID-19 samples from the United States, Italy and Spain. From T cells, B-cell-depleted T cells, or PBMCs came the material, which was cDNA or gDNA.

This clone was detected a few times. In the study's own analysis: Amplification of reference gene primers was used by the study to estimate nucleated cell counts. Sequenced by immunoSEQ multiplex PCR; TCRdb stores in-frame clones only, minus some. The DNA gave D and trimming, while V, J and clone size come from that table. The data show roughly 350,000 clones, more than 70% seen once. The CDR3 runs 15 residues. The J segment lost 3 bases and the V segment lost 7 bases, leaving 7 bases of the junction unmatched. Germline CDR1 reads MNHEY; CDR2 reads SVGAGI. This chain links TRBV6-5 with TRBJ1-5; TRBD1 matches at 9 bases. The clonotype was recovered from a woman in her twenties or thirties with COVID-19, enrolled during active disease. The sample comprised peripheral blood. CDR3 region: CASKAGDRANQPQHF. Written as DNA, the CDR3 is TGTGCCAGCAAAGCTGGGGACAGGGCCAATCAGCCCCAGCATTTT.